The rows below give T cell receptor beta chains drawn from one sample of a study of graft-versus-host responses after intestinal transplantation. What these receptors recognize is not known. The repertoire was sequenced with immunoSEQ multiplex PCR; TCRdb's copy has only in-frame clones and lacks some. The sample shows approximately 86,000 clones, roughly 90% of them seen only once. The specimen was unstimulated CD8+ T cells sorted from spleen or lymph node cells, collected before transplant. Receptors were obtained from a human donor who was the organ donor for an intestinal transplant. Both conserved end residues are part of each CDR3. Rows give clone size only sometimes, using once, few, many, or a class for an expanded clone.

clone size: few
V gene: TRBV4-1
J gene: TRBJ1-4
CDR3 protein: CASSQRTGQNEKLFF

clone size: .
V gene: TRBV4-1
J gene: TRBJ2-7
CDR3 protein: CASSHWPPENSGYEQYF

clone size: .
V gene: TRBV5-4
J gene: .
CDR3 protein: CASSWGTEGSYEQYF

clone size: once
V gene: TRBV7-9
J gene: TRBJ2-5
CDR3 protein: CASSLQVQETQYF

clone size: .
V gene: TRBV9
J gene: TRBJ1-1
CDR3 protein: CASSVVEGRAEAFF

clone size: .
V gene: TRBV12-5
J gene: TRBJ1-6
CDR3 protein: CASGSTDSNYSPLHF

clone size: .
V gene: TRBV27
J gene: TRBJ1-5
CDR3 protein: CASNFGGDSNQPQHF

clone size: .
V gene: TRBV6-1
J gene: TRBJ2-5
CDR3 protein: CASSELMGAILAGNQTQYF

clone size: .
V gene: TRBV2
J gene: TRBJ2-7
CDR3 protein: CASRALTPPGGEQYF

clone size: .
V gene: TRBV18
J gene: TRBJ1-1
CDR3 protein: CASSPRTLNTEAFF

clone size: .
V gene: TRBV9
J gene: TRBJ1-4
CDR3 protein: CASSVDSTDEKLFF

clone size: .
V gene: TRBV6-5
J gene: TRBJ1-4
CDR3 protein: CARLILMPGEKLFF

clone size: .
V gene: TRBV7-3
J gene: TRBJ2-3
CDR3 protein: CASSLTSGGVGDTQYF

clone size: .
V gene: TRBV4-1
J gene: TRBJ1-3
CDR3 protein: CASSQGLTGNTIYF

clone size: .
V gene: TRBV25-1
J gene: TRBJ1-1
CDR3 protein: CASSDKPGGDEAFF

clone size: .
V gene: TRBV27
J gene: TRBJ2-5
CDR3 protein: CASSSRTSGVQETQYF

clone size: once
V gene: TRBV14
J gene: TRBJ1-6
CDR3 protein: CASSETGQAYSPLHF

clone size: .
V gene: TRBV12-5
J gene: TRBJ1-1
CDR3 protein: CASGLALTEAFF

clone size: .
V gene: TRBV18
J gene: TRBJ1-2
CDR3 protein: CASSPGTGGYTF

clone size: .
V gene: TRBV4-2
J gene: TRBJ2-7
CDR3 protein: CASSQDLHEQYF

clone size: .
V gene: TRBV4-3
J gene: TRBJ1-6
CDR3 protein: CASSQGALSSYNSPLHF

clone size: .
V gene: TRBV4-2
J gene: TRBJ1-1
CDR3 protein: CASKGGGTEAFF